This is a list of T cell receptor beta chains from one sample in a study of T cell responses to AZD1222 COVID-19 vaccine. TCRdb's copy holds only in-frame clones and misses some; the assay was immunoSEQ multiplex PCR. Here the sample spans some 60,000 clones, approximately 80% being singletons. The sample in question was peripheral blood, obtained 28 days after the second AZD1222 dose. All receptors derive from an adult who received the AZD1222 COVID-19 vaccine. Both conserved end residues are part of each CDR3. Rows give clone size only sometimes, using once, few, many, or a class for an expanded clone.

J gene | CDR3 length | clone size | V gene | CDR3 protein
TRBJ2-5 | 15 | - | TRBV7-3 | CASSPEGQWGETQYF
TRBJ2-7 | 15 | few | TRBV7-8 | CASSLLTGTGDEQYF
TRBJ2-7 | 14 | - | TRBV5-1 | CASSPAGQTYEQYF
TRBJ1-4 | 18 | - | TRBV29-1 | CSVSKSPGGPKGNEKLFF
TRBJ1-2 | 15 | - | TRBV28 | CASEFPAGRGYGYTF
TRBJ2-3 | 12 | - | TRBV3-1/TRBV3-2 | CASSPPLGTQYF
TRBJ1-1 | 15 | few | TRBV10-3 | CAISESRTDNTEAFF
TRBJ2-3 | 16 | - | TRBV3-1/TRBV3-2 | CASSQDRDEVTDTQYF
TRBJ2-7 | 13 | - | TRBV18 | CASSGGSSYEQYF
TRBJ1-5 | 17 | - | TRBV3-1/TRBV3-2 | CASSQAVGVGSNQPQHF
TRBJ2-1 | 17 | - | TRBV7-8 | CASSNPLAGGLYNEQFF